This note documents a single TCR beta chain sequence. What this receptor recognizes is not known. No base-level quality is on record; no much larger clone is a single base apart. The CDR3 measures 16 amino acids from cysteine to phenylalanine. Of the read, only the CDR3 DNA is kept; its 48 bases are in frame from base 1. Reading the germline V gene (reference sequence) gives CDR1 SEHNR and CDR2 FQNEAQ. V trim: 2 bases; J trim: 12 bases; unmatched bases: 15. The meaning of the sample's time point label: week 23, last vaccination. A 20-mer mutant IDH1 peptide at 300 micrograms in Montanide made up each vaccine dose, which was injected subcutaneously together with topical imiquimod. All donors had newly diagnosed IDH1-mutant astrocytomas of WHO grade 3 or 4 that showed loss of nuclear ATRX. The samples were drawn from NOA16, a multicentre, single-arm, open-label phase I trial in Germany that tested a mutant IDH1 peptide vaccine in humans for the first time. Genomic DNA for TCRB sequencing was extracted from EDTA blood using the DNeasy Blood and Tissue Kit.

Preparation of the library involved the immunoSEQ multiplex PCR assay. Following the manufacturer's protocol, the hsTCRB Kit was used to amplify rearranged TCR beta chain sequences. TCRB libraries were sequenced on an Illumina MiSeq. The paper's data handling went like this. The kit vendor's proprietary platform handled demultiplexing, trimming and gene mapping. In its TCRdb copy, this immuneACCESS table keeps in-frame sequences only and misses some clones. Where compared with another copy, unresolved V genes explain less than half of these, and the others have no known cause. The V and J calls and clone size come from that table; D and trimming were worked out from the DNA. The sample table contains 35,000 to 50,000 clones; only one count was recorded for about 81% of them. About 2.2% of the sample rests with the top ten. This sample is drawn from a study of a mutant IDH1 vaccine in newly diagnosed glioma (dated by TCRdb to 2020 to 2023). Regarding the research as a whole: Patients were given eight vaccinations, in weeks 1, 3, 5, 7, 11, 15, 19 and 23, which matched visits V03 through V10. Vaccination was initiated 4-6 weeks after radiotherapy alone, or concurrently with temozolomide cycles in the chemotherapy-containing groups. Of the approximately 30 treated patients, 62.5% were male and 37.5% were female, and a mean age of around 40 years was recorded. Prior to enrollment, standard therapy consisting of radiotherapy alone, temozolomide alone, or radiochemotherapy with temozolomide had been administered to patients, with the combination being received by most patients. Six visits were used for peripheral blood collection: V03 (baseline), V05, V07, V10, V12 and V13. Longitudinal TCRB deep sequencing was done for 25 to 30 treated patients, wherever samples were available for exploratory analyses.

The full study reports these points: Pseudoprogression appeared unrelated to alterations in the top peripheral T cell clonotypes detected by TCRB sequencing. According to the authors, sample limitations meant that analyses of patient blood samples could not be reproduced. Immune responses induced by the vaccine were seen in around 93% of patients across multiple MHC alleles. PBMC samples for TCRB deep sequencing were selected based on availability.

The sequence is built from TRBV7-9 and TRBJ2-1, with TRBD2 identical over 8 junction bases. This clonotype was obtained from a woman aged 18-30 years with glioma. Some clones in this sample may be carry-over from other donors' samples. Source: PBMCs, taken from a glioma patient whose treatment included an IDH1 peptide vaccine. The DNA sequence is as follows: TGTGCCAGCAGCTTATGGACGAGCGGGAGCGTTATCGGGCAGTTCTTC. It translates to CASSLWTSGSVIGQFF.